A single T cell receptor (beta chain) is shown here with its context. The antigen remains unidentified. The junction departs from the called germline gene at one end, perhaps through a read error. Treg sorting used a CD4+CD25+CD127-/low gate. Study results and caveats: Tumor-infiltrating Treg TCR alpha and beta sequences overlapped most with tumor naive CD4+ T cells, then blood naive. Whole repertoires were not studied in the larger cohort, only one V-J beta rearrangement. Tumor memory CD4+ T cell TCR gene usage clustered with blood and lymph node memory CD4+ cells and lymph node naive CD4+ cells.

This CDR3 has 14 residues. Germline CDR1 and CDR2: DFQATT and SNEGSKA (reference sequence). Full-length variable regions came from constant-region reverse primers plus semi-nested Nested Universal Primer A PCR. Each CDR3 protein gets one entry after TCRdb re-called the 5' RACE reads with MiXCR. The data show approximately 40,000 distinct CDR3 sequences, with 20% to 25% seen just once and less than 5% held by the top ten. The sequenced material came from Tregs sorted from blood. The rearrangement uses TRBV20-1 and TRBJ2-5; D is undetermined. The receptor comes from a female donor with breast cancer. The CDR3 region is CGAKSGRLQETQYF. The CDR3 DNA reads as TGCGGTGCTAAGTCAGGACGGCTGCAAGAGACCCAGTACTTC.